The T cell receptor (beta chain) under discussion was sequenced for a study of beta chain features in type 1 diabetes. cDNA synthesis used the whole RNA isolate, giving expressed TCRB sequences. Measured with immunoSEQ multiplex PCR; TCRdb has only the in-frame clones, and not every one. Of about 240,000 clones in the sample, approximately 15% are singletons; the top ten hold just under 0.02%. Study conclusions and caveats: Patients and controls would share equally any PCR tilt toward shorter templates. TCRB CDR3 length was moderately but significantly reduced in all four CD4+ subsets of Type 1 diabetes patients.

Germline V CDR1 and CDR2: SGHAT, FQNNGV. This CDR3 comprises 14 residues. Trimming took 6 bases from V and 5 from J, leaving 14 bases between them. CD45RO/CCR7/CD25/CD127/CD95/CD27 sorting isolated CD4+ naive, central memory, regulatory and stem cell-like memory cells. This clone was counted between two and nine times. Antigen: not known. Sequenced sample: naive CD4+ T cells from blood. This sequence was found in a man younger than 45 with type 1 diabetes. This chain joins TRBV11-2 and TRBJ2-1; D gene unclear. The DNA of the CDR3 is TGTGCCAGCAGTACAGACCTTTTCAACAATGAGCAGTTCTTC. Translated: CASSTDLFNNEQFF.